These 27 T cell receptor beta chains were all obtained from the same sample, sequenced in a study of post-analysis software for immune sequencing data. Sequencing libraries made from TCR beta cDNA carried unique molecular identifiers. TCRdb reprocessed the PCR reads with MiXCR, giving one entry per CDR3 protein. The table records roughly 800,000 distinct CDR3 sequences, about 53% of them present only once. Their cognate antigens are unknown. The study, taken as a whole, reports: Roughly five TRBV segments were more frequent in patients than controls; TRBV5-6, TRBV5-1 and TRBV20-1 belonged to this group.

Sequencing was carried out using blood. These receptors were taken from a girl aged 10 to 17 with multiple sclerosis.

The rearrangement uses TRBV6-6 and TRBJ2-7; D is unclear. V was pared by 11 bases and J by 5 bases, with 7 bases between. CDR1 and CDR2 (germline): MNHNY, SVGAGI (reference sequence). The CDR3 has 9 amino acids. In DNA, the CDR3 is TGTGCCCGCTTCCACGAGCAGTACTTC. Protein: CARFHEQYF.

The rearrangement uses TRBV7-9 and TRBJ2-7; D is undetermined. Germline loops: CDR1 SEHNR, CDR2 FQNEAQ (reference sequence). The CDR3 is 11 amino acids. The V gene lost 8 bases and the J gene lost 3 bases, with 8 bases spanning the gap. The CDR3 region has the DNA TGTGCCAGCGGCAACAACTACGAGCAGTACTTC. It codes for CASGNNYEQYF.

This clonotype was detected only a few times. The J gene is TRBJ2-1, the V gene TRBV7-3; D is unclear. The CDR3 spans 13 residues. Germline V gene sequence: CDR1 SGHTA, CDR2 FQGTGA. V lost 2 bases, J lost 9 bases, and 11 bases lay in between. This CDR3 reads CASSLRVSGEQFF. Written as DNA, the CDR3 is TGTGCCAGCAGCTTACGGGTATCGGGTGAGCAGTTCTTC.

The chain employs TRBV7-2 and TRBJ2-7; no clear D. The V and J ends lost 3 bases and 3 bases respectively, with 15 bases between them. In germline, CDR1 is SGHTA, CDR2 FQGNSA. The CDR3 runs to 15 residues. The CDR3 sequence: CASSFGRAGDYEQYF. The CDR3 DNA follows: TGTGCCAGCAGCTTCGGACGCGCCGGAGACTACGAGCAGTACTTC.

The V and J genes are TRBV12-3 or TRBV12-4 and TRBJ2-7; D not certain. This CDR3 comprises 14 residues. V was shortened by 5 bases and J by 2 bases, with 13 bases between the two germline ends. CDR3 sequence (DNA): TGTGCCAGCAGTAGGTCTCTCGATACCTACGAGCAGTACTTC. Translation: CASSRSLDTYEQYF.

In this sample, this clonotype turned up a few times. The chain has TRBV7-2 and TRBJ2-7, with D uncertain. Germline CDR1 and CDR2: SGHTA and FQGNSA. This CDR3 spans 14 amino acids. V was trimmed by 1 base and J by 2 bases, leaving 9 bases between them. In DNA, the CDR3 is TGTGCCAGCAGCTTAGGTCGTCAGACCTACGAGCAGTACTTC. Its translation: CASSLGRQTYEQYF.

J is TRBJ2-5 and V is TRBV7-9, with 7 positions matching TRBD2. The V gene's germline CDR1 is SEHNR and CDR2 FQNEAQ (reference sequence). The V segment lost 5 bases and the J segment 7 bases; nucleotides outside the gene matches: 16. The CDR3 runs 16 residues. The CDR3 loop is CASSLTAGTTGGTQYF. For the CDR3, the DNA is TGTGCCAGCAGCCTAACCGCCGGGACTACTGGCGGGACCCAGTACTTC.

This chain links TRBV7-2 with TRBJ2-3; perhaps TRBD1 as D (6 bases). Trimming stripped 4 bases from V and 1 base from J, with 9 bases between. This CDR3 region has 14 residues. Looked up from germline, CDR1 is SGHTA and CDR2 is FQGNSA. CDR3 amino acids: CASSCWTGTDTQYF. The CDR3 DNA reads TGTGCCAGCAGCTGCTGGACAGGCACAGATACGCAGTATTTT. The full variable domain, with the rest looked up from reference TRBV7-2 and TRBJ2-3, is GAGVSQSPSNKVTEKGKDVELRCDPISGHTALYWYRQSLGQGLEFLIYFQGNSAPDKSGLPSDRFSAERTGGSVSTLTIQRTQQEDSAVYLCASSCWTGTDTQYFGPGTRLTVL.

The chain has TRBV3-1 and TRBJ2-1, with D possibly TRBD1 on 5 matching bases. V was clipped by 4 bases and J by 4 bases, with 8 bases between them. From germline, CDR1 is LGHDT and CDR2 YNNKEL (reference sequence). This CDR3 comprises 13 residues. The CDR3 DNA reads TGTGCCAGCAGCCCCCAGGGATACAATGAGCAGTTCTTC. This gives the protein CASSPQGYNEQFF.

The chain has TRBV20-1 and TRBJ2-3; D gene uncertain. Trimming stripped 4 bases from V and 4 bases from J, with 18 bases between. The CDR3 is 15 residues long. Per germline, CDR1 DFQATT and CDR2 SNEGSKA (reference sequence). The CDR3, as DNA: TGCAGTGCTATCAGGCACGGGTCTGGGGCAGATACGCAGTATTTT. This sequence encodes CSAIRHGSGADTQYF.

The gene calls are TRBV29-1 and TRBJ1-2; D might be TRBD1 (6 bases). This CDR3 is 13 amino acids long. Germline CDR1 and CDR2: SQVTM and ANQGSEA. V was trimmed by 2 bases and J by 4 bases, leaving 11 bases between them. The DNA for the CDR3 is TGCAGCGTTGAACAGGGGAGGGGCTATGGCTACACCTTC. Its protein is CSVEQGRGYGYTF.

This clonotype was seen only a few times. V usage is TRBV12-3 or TRBV12-4 and J usage is TRBJ2-7; 7 bases align to TRBD1. The CDR3 covers 16 residues. The ends lost 1 base at V and 2 bases at J; junction bases unmatched: 8. CDR3 DNA: TGTGCCAGCAGTTTAGGAGGGACAGCGATAACCTACGAGCAGTACTTC. It specifies CASSLGGTAITYEQYF.

This clonotype turned up a few times. The CDR3, as DNA: TGCAGTGCTAGAAGCGCCAGGGACGTCTACGAGCAGTACTTC. This codes for CSARSARDVYEQYF. The rearrangement links TRBV20-1 to TRBJ2-7, with D perhaps TRBD1 or TRBD2 (5 bases each). The length of the CDR3 is 14 residues. V was clipped by 2 bases and J by 3 bases, with 14 bases between them. CDR1 is DFQATT and CDR2 is SNEGSKA in the germline V gene (reference sequence).

The V and J genes are TRBV5-1 and TRBJ2-7; 8 positions match TRBD1. J was trimmed by 7 bases and V by 0 bases; bases with no gene match: 12. Germline values: CDR1 SGHRS, CDR2 YFSETQ. The CDR3 loop spans 16 amino acids. DNA of the CDR3: TGCGCCAGCAGCTTGGCCCGCGACAGGGGAAGAGGAGAGCAGTACTTC. Its translation is CASSLARDRGRGEQYF.

The DNA for the CDR3 is TGTGCCAGCAGTTACTACCCCTTTGGCTATGGCTACACCTTC. Its protein is CASSYYPFGYGYTF. The chain carries TRBV6-5 and TRBJ1-2; no clear D. The V gene's germline CDR1 is MNHEY and CDR2 SVGAGI. The CDR3 has 14 residues. The V end was cut by 1 base, the J end by 4 bases, with 10 bases between.

V usage is TRBV11-2 and J usage is TRBJ1-4; tentative D call: TRBD1 (5 bases). Trimming cost V 5 bases and J 2 bases, with 12 bases left between them. CDR1 SGHAT and CDR2 FQNNGV come from the germline V gene. The CDR3 has 15 residues. CDR3 coding DNA: TGTGCCAGCAGCCCAATGAGGGGTACTAATGAAAAACTGTTTTTT. Amino acid sequence: CASSPMRGTNEKLFF.

The sample holds a few counts of this clonotype. The rearrangement uses TRBV11-2 and TRBJ2-5; a possible D gene is TRBD2 (6 bases). Germline-derived CDR1 and CDR2 are SGHAT and FQNNGV. V was cut by 0 bases and J by 3 bases, with 14 bases left in between. The CDR3 totals 16 residues. The CDR3 protein is CASSLDWRGPEETQYF. The CDR3 DNA is TGTGCCAGCAGCTTAGATTGGCGGGGCCCGGAAGAGACCCAGTACTTC.

V is TRBV4-1 and J is TRBJ2-7; weak D call: TRBD2 (7 bases). CDR1 and CDR2 (germline): MGHRA, YSYEKL. V lost 4 bases and J 2 bases, leaving 15 bases between the germline ends. The CDR3 has 15 residues. CDR3 amino acids: CASSRSAGTPYEQYF. CDR3 nucleotide sequence: TGCGCCAGCAGCCGATCAGCGGGGACACCCTACGAGCAGTACTTC.

The chain recombines TRBV29-1 with TRBJ2-1, with D tentatively TRBD2 (5 bases). The V and J ends lost 4 bases and 1 base respectively, with 11 bases between them. The CDR3 has 14 amino acids. CDR1 and CDR2 (germline): SQVTM, ANQGSEA. Here the CDR3 reads CSVGQRLSYNEQFF. CDR3 in DNA: TGCAGCGTTGGCCAGCGACTATCCTACAATGAGCAGTTCTTC.

The chain carries TRBV12-3 or TRBV12-4 and TRBJ1-1, with D possibly TRBD1 on 5 matching bases. V was trimmed by 7 bases and J by 11 bases, leaving 17 bases between them. The CDR3 contains 12 residues. The CDR3 here is CASTRVLRGAFF. In DNA form, the CDR3 reads TGTGCCAGCACTAGGGTTTTACGGGGGGCTTTCTTT.

In its sample, this clonotype was seen once. The chain is built from TRBV2 and TRBJ2-4, with 9 bases lining up with TRBD1. The closer fit of TRBJ2-7 to the DNA end suggests the J call may be wrong. Germline CDR1 SNHLY, CDR2 FYNNEI. CDR3 size: 14 residues. The CDR3 coding sequence is TGTGCCATCCGACCGGGACAGGGACCCCACGAGCAGTACTTC. Its translation: CAIRPGQGPHEQYF.

This clonotype was observed at least ten times. The rearrangement uses TRBV29-1 and TRBJ2-7, with TRBD1 matching 8 bases. In germline, CDR1 is SQVTM, CDR2 ANQGSEA. The CDR3 length is 13 residues. V gave up 6 bases and J gave up 6 bases; unmatched junction bases: 10. The CDR3 DNA is TGCAGCGTCGAGGGAACAGGGGGAAGCGAGCAGTACTTC. As protein: CSVEGTGGSEQYF.

There are a few counts of this clonotype. The rearrangement uses TRBV29-1 and TRBJ1-2; 7 positions agree with TRBD1. Trimming cost V 6 bases and J 7 bases; bases outside gene matches: 8. CDR3 length equals 12 residues. Germline loops: CDR1 SQVTM, CDR2 ANQGSEA. The CDR3 loop is CSVDKQGIGYTF. The CDR3 nucleotides read TGCAGCGTAGATAAACAGGGGATTGGCTACACCTTC.

The chain combines TRBV2 with TRBJ2-5; D remains unclear. CDR3 length: 10 residues. Between the trimmed V and J ends, which lost 3 bases and 9 bases, there was a span of 5 bases. Germline V gene sequence: CDR1 SNHLY, CDR2 FYNNEI. CDR3 loop: CASSEVAQYF. The CDR3, as DNA: TGTGCCAGCAGTGAGGTGGCCCAGTACTTC.

The chain links TRBV3-1 to TRBJ2-4; D not resolved. Trimming removed 0 bases from V and 4 bases from J, with 10 bases in between. The germline gives CDR1 LGHDT, CDR2 YNNKEL (reference sequence). The CDR3 spans 15 residues. The CDR3 loop reads CASSQEARLKNIQYF. The CDR3 nucleotides read TGTGCCAGCAGCCAAGAAGCCAGGTTGAAAAACATTCAGTACTTC.

This clonotype was found a few times. CDR3 region: CSAIVGTGKETQYF. The CDR3 DNA sequence: TGCAGTGCTATCGTGGGGACAGGAAAAGAGACCCAGTACTTC. This chain connects TRBV20-1 to TRBJ2-5; 8 bases align to TRBD1. The germline V gene encodes CDR1 DFQATT and CDR2 SNEGSKA (reference sequence). With V trimmed by 4 bases and J by 3 bases, 7 bases remained unmatched. The CDR3 runs 14 residues.

The chain is built from TRBV12-3 or TRBV12-4 and TRBJ2-3, with D unclear. The CDR3 spans 14 residues. The V end was cut by 3 bases, the J end by 4 bases, with 11 bases between. The CDR3 DNA reads TGTGCCAGCAGTTTCCGAGAAGGCGCAGATACGCAGTATTTT. As protein: CASSFREGADTQYF.